The 5 T cell receptor beta chains listed next were all sequenced from one sample in a study of beta chain features in type 1 diabetes. The whole isolated RNA underwent reverse transcription, so sequencing captured expressed TCRB transcripts. Method: immunoSEQ multiplex PCR; TCRdb's copy keeps in-frame clones and lacks some. The profile shows 400,000 to 500,000 clones, 14% of them singletons. The material sequenced was naive CD4+ T cells from blood. These receptors were obtained from a man aged 25-45 years in good health.

The genes are TRBV6-1 and TRBJ2-5, with D possibly TRBD2 on 6 matching bases. There are 12 residues in the CDR3. The V gene lost 7 bases and the J gene lost 4 bases, with 10 bases spanning the gap. Germline V lookup: CDR1 MNHNS, CDR2 SASEGT. CDR3 residues: CASTARGETQYF. The CDR3, as DNA: TGTGCCAGCACCGCGCGGGGAGAGACCCAGTACTTC.

This clone was observed a few times. The chain is built from TRBV10-3 and TRBJ2-7, with a possible D match to TRBD2 (7 bases). Trimming shortened V by 9 bases and J by 2 bases, and 17 bases separated the two germline ends. Germline assignment: CDR1 ENHRY and CDR2 SYGVKD. This CDR3 has 14 residues. CDR3 region: CAMGAGVPPYEQYV. The DNA of the CDR3 is TGTGCCATGGGGGCGGGAGTCCCTCCCTACGAGCAGTACGTC.

This sequence joins TRBV7-9 and TRBJ1-2; tentatively, D is TRBD1 (5 bases). This CDR3 is 13 amino acids long. V shed 6 bases and J shed 4 bases, with 12 bases lying between them. Germline CDR1 SEHNR, CDR2 FQNEAQ (reference sequence). For the CDR3, the DNA is TGTGCCAGCAGTCCGACAGAATTCTATGGCTACACCTTC. Its protein product is CASSPTEFYGYTF.

This clone was found many times. The V call is TRBV7-9, the J call TRBJ2-5; 12 bases are shared with TRBD2. V lost 9 bases and J lost 5; bases outside the gene matches: 10. The CDR3 contains 15 residues. Germline V gene sequence: CDR1 SEHNR, CDR2 FQNEAQ (reference sequence). Here the CDR3 reads CASGRLAGVAETQYF. For the CDR3, the DNA is TGTGCCAGTGGGAGACTAGCGGGAGTCGCGGAGACCCAGTACTTC.

This clone was recorded a few times. The chain carries TRBV6-5 and TRBJ2-1; D unclear. CDR1 MNHEY and CDR2 SVGAGI come from the germline V gene. The CDR3 is 15 amino acids. V was cut by 4 bases and J by 4 bases, with 14 bases left in between. The CDR3 DNA is TGTGCCAGCAGTTTGAGGAAGCAGAGATACAATGAGCAGTTCTTC. This encodes CASSLRKQRYNEQFF.